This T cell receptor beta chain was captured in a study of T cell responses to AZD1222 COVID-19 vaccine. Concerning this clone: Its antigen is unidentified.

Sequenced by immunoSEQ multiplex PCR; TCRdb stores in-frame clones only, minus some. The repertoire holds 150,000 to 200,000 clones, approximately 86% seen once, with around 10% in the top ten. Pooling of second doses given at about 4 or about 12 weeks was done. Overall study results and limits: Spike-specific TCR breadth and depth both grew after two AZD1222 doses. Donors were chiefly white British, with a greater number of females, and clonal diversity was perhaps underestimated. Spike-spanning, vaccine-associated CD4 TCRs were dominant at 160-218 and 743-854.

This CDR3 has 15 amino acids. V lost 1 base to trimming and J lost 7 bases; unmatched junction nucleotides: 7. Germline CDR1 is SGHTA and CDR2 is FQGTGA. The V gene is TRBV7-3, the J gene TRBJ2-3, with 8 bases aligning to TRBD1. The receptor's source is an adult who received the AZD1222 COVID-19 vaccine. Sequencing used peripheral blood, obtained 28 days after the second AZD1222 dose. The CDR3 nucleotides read TGTGCCAGCAGCTTAAGGGGGACAGGTTTGAATACGCAGTATTTT. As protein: CASSLRGTGLNTQYF.